One T cell receptor (beta chain) is described in this entry. Profiled with immunoSEQ multiplex PCR; TCRdb holds only in-frame clones, not every one. There are 300,000 to 400,000 clones in the sample; roughly 87% occur only once, and 15% to 20% lies in the top ten. The source of the sample is a study of shared clonotypes between healthy human individuals. The CDR3 is made up of 14 amino acids. V shed 6 bases, J shed 2 bases, and the junction held 4 bases outside the gene matches. Germline V lookup: CDR1 SGHRS, CDR2 YFSETQ. This sequence was found in a man aged 18 to 29 in good health. Sequencing was performed on memory CD8+ T cells sorted from blood. Stated subset: CD45RO+ cells pooled with CCR7-negative TemRA cells. This rearrangement joins TRBV5-1 to TRBJ2-7; 11 nucleotides agree with TRBD1. The CDR3 sequence is CASTGTGGPYEQYF. CDR3 coding DNA: TGCGCCAGCACCGGGACAGGGGGGCCCTACGAGCAGTACTTC.